This T cell receptor beta chain was obtained from a study of blood T cell repertoires in COVID-19. Whole-study context: COVID-19 samples from acute and convalescent phases originated in the United States, Italy and Spain.

Produced via immunoSEQ multiplex PCR; TCRdb's table is partial and in-frame only. The top ten clones hold over 12% of a sample with fewer than 250,000 clones, 85% to 90% of them seen once. Looked up from germline, CDR1 is SNHLY and CDR2 is FYNNEI. The germline V and J ends were trimmed by 6 bases and 3 bases, with 8 bases remaining between them. The CDR3 length is 13 residues. The chain has TRBV2 and TRBJ2-2, with a possible D match to TRBD1 (5 bases). This TCR was recovered from a woman aged 45-60 years with acute COVID-19. Sequencing input: PBMCs or T cells enriched from blood (not recorded which). CDR3 sequence: CASSRTYTGELFF. Here the CDR3 DNA reads TGTGCCAGCAGCCGGACATACACCGGGGAGCTGTTTTTT.